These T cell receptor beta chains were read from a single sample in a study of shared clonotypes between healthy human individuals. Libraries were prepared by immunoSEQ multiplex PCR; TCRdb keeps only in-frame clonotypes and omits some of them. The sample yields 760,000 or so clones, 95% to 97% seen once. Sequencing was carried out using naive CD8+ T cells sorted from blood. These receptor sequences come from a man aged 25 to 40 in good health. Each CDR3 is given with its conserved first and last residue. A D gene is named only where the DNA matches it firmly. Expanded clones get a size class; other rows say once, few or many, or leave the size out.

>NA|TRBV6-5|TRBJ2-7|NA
CASSPGATYEQYF
TGTGCCAGCAGCCCCGGGGCGACCTACGAGCAGTACTTC
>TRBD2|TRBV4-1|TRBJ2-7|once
CASSQSGTGEQYF
TGCGCCAGCAGCCAAAGCGGGACTGGGGAGCAGTACTTC
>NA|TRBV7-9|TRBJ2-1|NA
CASSPRTRRVYEQFF
TGTGCCAGCAGCCCTCGGACGCGTAGGGTCTATGAGCAGTTCTTC
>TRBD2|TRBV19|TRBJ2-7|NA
CASRPSGIFEQYF
TGTGCCAGTAGGCCTAGCGGGATTTTCGAGCAGTACTTC
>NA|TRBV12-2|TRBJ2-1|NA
CASRFNDRYRAWGSYNEQFF
TGTGCAAGTCGCTTTAACGACCGATACAGGGCCTGGGGCTCCTACAATGAGCAGTTCTTC
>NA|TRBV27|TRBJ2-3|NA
CASSSYSGTDTQYF
TGTGCCAGCAGTTCTTACAGTGGCACAGATACGCAGTATTTT
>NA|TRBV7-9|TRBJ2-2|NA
CASSLSGTAEMNTGELFF
TGTGCCAGCAGCTTATCAGGGACCGCAGAAATGAACACCGGGGAGCTGTTTTTT
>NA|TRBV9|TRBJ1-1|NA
CASSLDIMNTEAFF
TGTGCCAGCAGCCTCGACATCATGAACACTGAAGCTTTCTTT
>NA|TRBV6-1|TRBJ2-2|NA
CASSVYGAAGELFF
TGTGCCAGCAGTGTTTACGGAGCCGCCGGGGAGCTGTTTTTT
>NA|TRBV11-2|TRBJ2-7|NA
CASSFTGFREQYF
TGTGCCAGCAGCTTTACAGGGTTTAGGGAGCAGTACTTC
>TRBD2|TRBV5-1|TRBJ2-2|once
CASSQLSSGRFADGELFF
TGCGCCAGCAGCCAGCTATCTAGCGGGAGGTTTGCGGACGGGGAGCTGTTTTTT
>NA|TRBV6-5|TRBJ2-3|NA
CASSYSRTYTDTQYF
TGTGCCAGCAGTTACTCACGGACCTACACAGATACGCAGTATTTT
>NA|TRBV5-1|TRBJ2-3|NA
CASSSHLTPSTDTQYF
TGCGCCAGCAGCTCCCACCTGACCCCTAGCACAGATACGCAGTATTTT
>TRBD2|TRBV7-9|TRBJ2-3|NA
CASRGLAGKTSTDTQYF
TGTGCCAGCAGGGGACTAGCGGGAAAAACTAGCACAGATACGCAGTATTTT
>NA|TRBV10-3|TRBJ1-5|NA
CAISEYGPNQPQHF
TGTGCCATCAGTGAGTACGGACCTAATCAGCCCCAGCATTTT
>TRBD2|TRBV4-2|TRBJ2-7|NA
CASSQEVDGGSGEQYF
TGTGCCAGCAGCCAAGAAGTGGATGGCGGGAGCGGCGAGCAGTACTTC
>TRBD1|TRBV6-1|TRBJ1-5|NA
CASSHRGGSNQPQHF
TGTGCCAGCAGTCACAGGGGAGGTAGCAATCAGCCCCAGCATTTT
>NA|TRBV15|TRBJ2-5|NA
CATSRAKGMTQTQYF
TGTGCCACCAGCAGAGCTAAGGGGATGACGCAGACCCAGTACTTC
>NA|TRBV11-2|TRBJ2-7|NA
CASSLVPGTSIYEQYF
TGTGCCAGCAGCTTAGTCCCCGGGACATCTATCTACGAGCAGTACTTC
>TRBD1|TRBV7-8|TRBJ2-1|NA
CASSLSTGGHYSYNEQFF
TGTGCCAGCAGCTTATCTACAGGGGGCCACTACTCCTACAATGAGCAGTTCTTC
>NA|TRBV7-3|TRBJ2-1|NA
CASSFGGGNNEQFF
TGTGCCAGCAGCTTCGGAGGGGGAAACAATGAGCAGTTCTTC
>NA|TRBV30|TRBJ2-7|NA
CASSTSYEQYF
TGTGCCTCTTCAACGTCCTACGAGCAGTACTTC
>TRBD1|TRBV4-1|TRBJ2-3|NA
CASSQSPPGQGTDTQYF
TGCGCCAGCAGCCAGTCCCCACCGGGACAGGGCACAGATACGCAGTATTTT
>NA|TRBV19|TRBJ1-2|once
CASSTMGTPYGYTF
TGTGCCAGTAGCACCATGGGGACACCCTATGGCTACACCTTC
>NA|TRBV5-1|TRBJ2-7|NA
CASSPSGSEQYF
TGCGCCAGCAGCCCGTCGGGGAGCGAGCAGTACTTC
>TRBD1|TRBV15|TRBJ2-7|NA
CATSPGTGGDEQYF
TGTGCCACCAGCCCCGGGACAGGGGGGGACGAGCAGTACTTC
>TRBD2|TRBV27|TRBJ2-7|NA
CASSFGGGNEQYF
TGTGCCAGCAGTTTCGGGGGGGGAAACGAGCAGTACTTC
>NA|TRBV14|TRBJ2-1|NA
CASSHIGVGSSYNEQFF
TGTGCCAGCAGCCACATAGGGGTCGGGAGCTCCTACAATGAGCAGTTCTTC
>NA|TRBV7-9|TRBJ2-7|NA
CASSNRDAREQYF
TGTGCCAGCAGCAATCGAGACGCTAGGGAGCAGTACTTC
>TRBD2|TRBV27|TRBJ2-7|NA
CASSPGLAGASYEQYF
TGTGCCAGCAGTCCTGGACTAGCGGGAGCGTCCTACGAGCAGTACTTC
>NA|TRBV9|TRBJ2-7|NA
CASSVGTDSYEQYF
TGTGCCAGCAGCGTCGGGACTGACTCCTACGAGCAGTACTTC
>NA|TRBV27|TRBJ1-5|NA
CASSLVQGFNQPQHF
TGTGCCAGCAGTTTAGTACAGGGATTCAATCAGCCCCAGCATTTT
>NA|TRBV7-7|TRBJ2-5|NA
CASSLAGVKETQYF
TGTGCCAGCAGCTTAGCGGGGGTAAAAGAGACCCAGTACTTC
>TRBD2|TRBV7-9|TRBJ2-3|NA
CASSSYRGDYTDTQYF
TGTGCCAGCAGCTCCTACCGGGGGGACTACACAGATACGCAGTATTTT
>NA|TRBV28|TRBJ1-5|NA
CASSRAGASGNQPQHF
TGTGCCAGCAGCCGTGCCGGGGCATCAGGCAATCAGCCCCAGCATTTT
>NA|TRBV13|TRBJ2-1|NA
CASSLEGETSFDEQFF
TGTGCCAGCAGCTTAGAAGGGGAAACCTCCTTCGATGAGCAGTTCTTC
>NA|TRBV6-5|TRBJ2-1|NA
CASSLSTRSGEQFF
TGTGCCAGCAGTCTATCGACTAGGTCTGGTGAGCAGTTCTTC
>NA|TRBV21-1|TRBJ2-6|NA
CASSREDSSSGANVLTF
TGTGCCAGCAGCAGGGAGGACAGTAGCTCTGGGGCCAACGTCCTGACTTTC
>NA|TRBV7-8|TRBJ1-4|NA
CASRRGVNEKLFF
TGTGCCAGCAGGAGGGGCGTCAATGAAAAACTGTTTTTT
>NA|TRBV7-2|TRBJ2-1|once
CASSTADNEQFF
TGTGCCAGCAGCACCGCAGACAATGAGCAGTTCTTC